This T cell receptor beta chain was captured in a study of tumor and adjacent non-tumor tissue in lung cancer. This sample's RNA came from whole unsorted tissue. This non-tumor lung sample came from over 3 cm beyond the tumor edge. The library came from three nested PCR rounds adapted from ARM-PCR protocols. In TCRdb, the multiplex PCR reads were re-called with MiXCR into one record per CDR3 protein. The profile covers tens of thousands of distinct CDR3 sequences, with around 70% appearing a single time and 25% to 30% taken by the ten largest. The CDR3 is 20 residues long. CDR1 is LGHNA, CDR2 YNFKEQ, per germline. About this clonotype: The junction differs from germline at one of its ends, possibly a read error.

The sequence came from a woman aged 50 to 60 with non-small cell lung cancer. V and J are TRBV4-2 and TRBJ2-3, with 11 bases identical to TRBD2. Input material: distant non-tumor lung tissue. DNA for the CDR3: TGTGCCAGCAGGCAAGATGTGATCATTAGCGGGAGGGCCGACGCAAATACGCAGTATTTT. Translating it yields CASRQDVIISGRADANTQYF.